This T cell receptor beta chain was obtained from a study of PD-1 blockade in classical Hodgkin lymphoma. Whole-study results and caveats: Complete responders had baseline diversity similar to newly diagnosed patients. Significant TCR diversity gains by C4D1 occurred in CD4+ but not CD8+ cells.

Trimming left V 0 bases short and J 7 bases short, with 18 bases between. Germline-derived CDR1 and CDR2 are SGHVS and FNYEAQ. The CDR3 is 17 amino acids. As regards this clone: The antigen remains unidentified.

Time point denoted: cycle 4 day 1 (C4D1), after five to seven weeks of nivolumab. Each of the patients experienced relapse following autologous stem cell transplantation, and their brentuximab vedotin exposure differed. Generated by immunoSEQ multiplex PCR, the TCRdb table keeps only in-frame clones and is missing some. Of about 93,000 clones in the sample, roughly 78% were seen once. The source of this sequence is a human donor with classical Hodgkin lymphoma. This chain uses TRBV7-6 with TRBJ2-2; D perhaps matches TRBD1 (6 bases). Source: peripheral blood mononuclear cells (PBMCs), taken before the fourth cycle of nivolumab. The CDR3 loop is CASSLALGTGYVGELFF. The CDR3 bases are TGTGCCAGCAGCTTAGCCCTGGGAACAGGGTACGTCGGGGAGCTGTTTTTT.